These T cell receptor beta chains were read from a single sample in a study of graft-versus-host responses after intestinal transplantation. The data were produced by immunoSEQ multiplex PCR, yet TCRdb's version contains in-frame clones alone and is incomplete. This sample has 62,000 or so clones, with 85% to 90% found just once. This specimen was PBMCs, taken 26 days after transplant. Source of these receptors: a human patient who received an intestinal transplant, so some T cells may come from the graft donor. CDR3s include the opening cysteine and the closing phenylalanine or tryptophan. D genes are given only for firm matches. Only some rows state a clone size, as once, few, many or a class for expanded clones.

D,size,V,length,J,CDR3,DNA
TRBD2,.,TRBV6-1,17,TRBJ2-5,CASSEAGRGKGKETQYF,TGTGCCAGCAGTGAAGCGGGGAGGGGCAAGGGCAAAGAGACCCAGTACTTC
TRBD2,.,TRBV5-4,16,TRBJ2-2,CASSPGTGEGTGELFF,TGTGCCAGCAGCCCCGGGACGGGGGAGGGCACCGGGGAGCTGTTTTTT
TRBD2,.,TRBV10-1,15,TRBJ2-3,CASSTLAANENTQYF,TGCGCCAGCAGCACGCTAGCGGCCAATGAGAATACGCAGTATTTT
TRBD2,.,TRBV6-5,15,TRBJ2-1,CASSISGGTYNEQFF,TGTGCCAGCAGTATAAGCGGGGGCACCTACAATGAGCAGTTCTTC
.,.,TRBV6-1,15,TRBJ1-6,CASSENLGGRSPLHF,TGTGCCAGCAGTGAGAATTTGGGGGGGCGTTCACCCCTCCACTTT
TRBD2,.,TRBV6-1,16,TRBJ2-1,CASSEEYGGGPDEQFF,TGTGCCAGCAGTGAAGAGTATGGGGGAGGGCCCGATGAGCAGTTCTTC
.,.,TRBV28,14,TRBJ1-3,CASRDRRPGNTIYF,TGTGCCAGCAGAGACAGGCGTCCTGGAAACACCATATATTTT
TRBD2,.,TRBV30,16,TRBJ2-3,CAWSSTLAGGGSSQYF,TGTGCCTGGAGTTCTACACTAGCGGGGGGGGGTTCATCGCAGTATTTT
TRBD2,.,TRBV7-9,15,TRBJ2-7,CASSSGLAGTYEQYF,TGTGCCAGCAGCTCGGGACTAGCGGGGACCTACGAGCAGTACTTC
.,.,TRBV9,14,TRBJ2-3,CASSVEREQHTQYF,TGTGCCAGCAGCGTAGAGAGGGAGCAGCATACGCAGTATTTT
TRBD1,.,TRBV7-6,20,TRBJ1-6,CASSSTGTGGPSSYNSPLHF,TGTGCCAGCAGCTCCACCGGGACAGGGGGCCCGAGCTCCTATAATTCACCCCTCCACTTT
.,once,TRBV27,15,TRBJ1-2,CASSLRQEDRDGYTF,TGTGCCAGCAGTTTACGGCAGGAGGATCGAGATGGCTACACCTTC
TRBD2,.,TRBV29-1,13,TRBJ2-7,CSVEGAGGGEQYF,TGCAGCGTTGAAGGAGCGGGAGGGGGCGAGCAGTACTTC
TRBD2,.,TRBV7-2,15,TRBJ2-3,CASSRRLATGNTQYF,TGTGCCAGCAGCCGTCGACTAGCTACGGGGAATACGCAGTATTTT
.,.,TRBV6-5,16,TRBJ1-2,CASSYQESGVSYGYTF,TGTGCCAGCAGTTACCAAGAATCGGGGGTTAGCTATGGCTACACCTTC
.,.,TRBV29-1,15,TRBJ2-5,CSVVFLRGEDETQYF,TGCAGCGTTGTCTTTTTACGGGGTGAGGACGAGACCCAGTACTTC
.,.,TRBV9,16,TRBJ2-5,CASTPRAVALRETQYF,TGTGCCAGCACCCCGAGAGCGGTCGCTCTACGAGAGACCCAGTACTTC
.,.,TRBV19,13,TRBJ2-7,CASSIGQGYEQYF,TGTGCCAGTAGTATAGGTCAGGGATACGAGCAGTACTTC
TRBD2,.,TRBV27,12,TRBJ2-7,CASIGGAYEQYF,TGTGCCAGCATCGGGGGGGCCTACGAGCAGTACTTC
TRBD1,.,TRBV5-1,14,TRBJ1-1,CASRGDSPPTEAFF,TGCGCCAGCAGGGGGGACAGCCCACCCACTGAAGCTTTCTTT
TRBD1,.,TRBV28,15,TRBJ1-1,CATSKPGTGGREAFF,TGTGCCACCTCAAAGCCGGGGACAGGGGGCAGGGAAGCTTTCTTT
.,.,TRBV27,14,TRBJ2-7,CASSFRQGPYEQYF,TGTGCCAGCAGTTTCCGGCAGGGGCCCTACGAGCAGTACTTC
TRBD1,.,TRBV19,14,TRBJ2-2,CASSQGARTGELFF,TGTGCCAGTAGCCAGGGGGCGCGGACCGGGGAGCTGTTTTTT
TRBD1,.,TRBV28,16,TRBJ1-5,CASSLPRAGGNQPQHF,TGTGCCAGCAGCCTACCTCGGGCAGGGGGGAATCAGCCCCAGCATTTT
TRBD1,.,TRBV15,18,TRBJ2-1,CATSSEGQGGGNAYEQFF,TGTGCCACCAGCAGCGAGGGACAGGGTGGAGGGAATGCGTATGAGCAGTTCTTC
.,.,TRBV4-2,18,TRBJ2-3,CASSQEGTAGEATDTQYF,TGTGCCAGCAGCCAAGAAGGGACAGCGGGAGAAGCAACAGATACGCAGTATTTT
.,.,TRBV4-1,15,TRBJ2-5,CASSLRDILQETQYF,TGCGCCAGCAGCCTCCGGGACATTCTTCAAGAGACCCAGTACTTC
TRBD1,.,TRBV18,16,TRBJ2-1,CASSPGSGTGLDEQFF,TGTGCCAGCTCACCAGGTTCCGGGACAGGGTTGGATGAGCAGTTCTTC
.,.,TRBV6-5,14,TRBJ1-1,CASSYGQSNTEAFF,TGTGCCAGCAGTTATGGGCAGTCGAACACTGAAGCTTTCTTT
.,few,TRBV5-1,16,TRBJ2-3,CASSLYSAVETDTQYF,TGCGCCAGCAGCTTGTATTCGGCGGTAGAGACAGATACGCAGTATTTT
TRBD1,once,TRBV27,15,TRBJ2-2,CASSWGQVATGELFF,TGTGCCAGCAGTTGGGGACAGGTCGCCACCGGGGAGCTGTTTTTT
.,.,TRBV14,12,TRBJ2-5,CASSRPRETQYF,TGTGCCAGCAGCCGCCCTAGAGAGACCCAGTACTTC
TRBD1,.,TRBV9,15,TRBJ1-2,CASSVGQGIRRGYTF,TGTGCCAGCAGCGTAGGACAGGGGATAAGACGGGGCTACACCTTC
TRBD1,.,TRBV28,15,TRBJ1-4,CASSSGQGAREKLFF,TGTGCCAGCAGTTCGGGACAGGGGGCAAGGGAAAAACTGTTTTTT
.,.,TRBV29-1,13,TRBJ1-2,CSVVVDSTYGYTF,TGCAGCGTTGTTGTGGACAGTACCTATGGCTACACCTTC
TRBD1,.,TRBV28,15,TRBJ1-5,CASSQTGLGNQPQHF,TGTGCCAGCAGCCAGACAGGGCTTGGCAATCAGCCCCAGCATTTT
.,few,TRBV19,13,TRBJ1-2,CASSLLDSSGYTF,TGTGCCAGTAGTCTCCTGGACAGCAGTGGCTACACCTTC
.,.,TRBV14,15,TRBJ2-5,CASSQDYRVEETQYF,TGTGCCAGCAGCCAAGACTACAGGGTGGAAGAGACCCAGTACTTC
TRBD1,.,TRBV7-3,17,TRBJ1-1,CASSFSGVTGANTEAFF,TGTGCCAGCAGCTTCTCCGGGGTAACAGGGGCGAACACTGAAGCTTTCTTT
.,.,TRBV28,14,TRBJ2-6,CASSFSSGANVLTF,TGTGCCAGCAGTTTTAGCTCTGGGGCCAACGTCCTGACTTTC
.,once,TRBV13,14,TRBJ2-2,CASSLEDSLRELFF,TGTGCCAGCAGCTTAGAGGACAGCCTCAGGGAGCTGTTTTTT
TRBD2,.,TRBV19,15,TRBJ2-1,CASTLGLGYGNEQFF,TGTGCCAGTACCCTCGGACTAGGGTACGGCAATGAGCAGTTCTTC
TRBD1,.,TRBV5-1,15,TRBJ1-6,CASSSLDRGDSPLHF,TGCGCCAGCAGCAGCTTGGACAGGGGAGATTCACCCCTCCACTTT
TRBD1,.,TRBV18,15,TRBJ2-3,CASSPLTGGTDTQYF,TGTGCCAGCTCACCATTAACAGGGGGCACAGATACGCAGTATTTT
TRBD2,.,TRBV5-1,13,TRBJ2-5,CASSRTSTETQYF,TGCGCCAGCAGCCGGACTAGCACGGAGACCCAGTACTTC
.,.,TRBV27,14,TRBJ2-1,CASMPGVPYNEQFF,TGTGCCAGCATGCCAGGGGTTCCCTACAATGAGCAGTTCTTC
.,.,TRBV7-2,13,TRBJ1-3,CASRNGQGNTIYF,TGTGCCAGCAGGAATGGACAGGGAAACACCATATATTTT
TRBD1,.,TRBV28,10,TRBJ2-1,CASSRQGWFF,TGTGCCAGCAGTCGACAGGGTTGGTTCTTC